The clone carrying this T cell receptor beta chain was counted only a few times. The V end lost 1 base, the J end lost 9 bases, and 16 bases lay between the germline ends. This CDR3 has 15 amino acids. Germline V gene lookup returns CDR1 SGHTA and CDR2 FQGNSA. Documented time point: patch test 1, 2 weeks after DPC sensitization. As to treatment: therapeutic diphenylcyclopropenone sensitization with weekly scalp DPC. Donors, patients with alopecia ranging from 18 to 70 years old and judged suitable for DPC, provided samples. The data were obtained in a study of human T cells and chemical hapten exposure. The overall study: For the approximately 25-week duration of the study, patients were given weekly doses of diphenylcyclopropenone on the scalp.

The library put unique molecular identifiers onto individual cDNA molecules. TCRdb reprocessed the RACE reads via MiXCR and lists one record per CDR3 protein. The sample lists 350,000 or so distinct CDR3 sequences, 6% to 8.5% occurring once. This sequence joins TRBV7-2 and TRBJ1-5; D remains unclear. The receptor comes from a woman aged 18-29 years with alopecia areata. Some clones in this sample may be carry-over from other donors' samples. Sample: whole blood, taken in connection with sensitization to the hapten diphenylcyclopropenone (DPC). CDR3 sequence: CASSLVSGFDGPQHF. The DNA for the CDR3 is TGTGCCAGCAGCTTAGTAAGTGGTTTTGACGGGCCCCAGCATTTT.